The rows below give T cell receptor beta chains drawn from one sample of a study of blood T cell repertoires in COVID-19. Measured with immunoSEQ multiplex PCR; TCRdb has only the in-frame clones, and not every one. The sample has about 410,000 clones, 90% seen once. Sequenced material: PBMCs or T cells enriched from blood (not recorded which). These receptors all come from a man in his late teens or twenties who had recovered from COVID-19. CDR3s include the opening cysteine and the closing phenylalanine or tryptophan. Fields, in order: clone size, J gene, V gene, CDR3 protein. Not every row has a clone size; where given, it reads once, few, many or a size class.

>once|TRBJ1-5|TRBV19
CASTPLGGVQPQHF
>.|TRBJ1-4|TRBV2
CASSKQPNEKLFF
>.|TRBJ2-7|TRBV7-9
CATSGGTKGEQYF
>.|TRBJ1-4|TRBV28
CASSYRQGSNEKLFF
>.|TRBJ2-1|TRBV7-2
CASSRPGGQQFF
>few|TRBJ1-2|TRBV3-1/TRBV3-2
CASSQGWETYYGYTF
>.|TRBJ1-2|TRBV2
CASSVTGSGGYTF
>.|TRBJ1-2|TRBV10-3
CAITETGSGYGYTF
>.|TRBJ1-4|TRBV20-1
CSASQQAGEKLFF
>.|TRBJ1-2|TRBV15
CATSRVGSGYTF
>.|TRBJ2-1|TRBV27
CASSLSIEAGGNEQFF
>.|TRBJ1-1|TRBV10-3
CAISERPGDTEAFF
>.|TRBJ1-1|TRBV4-1
CASSQALRGKNTEAFF
>.|TRBJ2-1|TRBV5-1
CASSSSYSRSRNEQFF
>.|TRBJ1-1|TRBV5-4
CASIAGTGNTEAFF